This T cell receptor (beta chain) stems from a study of CD8 T cells in ankylosing spondylitis. Notes on this clonotype: No antigen is known for it.

TCRdb processed the 5' RACE reads anew with MiXCR; each CDR3 protein has one entry. The table has roughly 700,000 distinct CDR3 sequences, roughly 20% seen once. Study-wide results and limits: A TCR beta motif of eight or nine highly homologous variants seemed to mark ankylosing spondylitis blood.

The CDR3 runs to 13 residues. Trimming took 7 bases from V and 1 from J; bases not matched to a gene: 2. The sequence came from a male donor with ankylosing spondylitis. Input material: blood, either unsorted or a sorted T cell fraction (not recorded which). The chain uses TRBV12-3 or TRBV12-4 and TRBJ2-5; the match to TRBD2 covers 8 bases. The CDR3 DNA follows: TGTGCCAGCAAACGGGGGGGCCAAGAGACCCAGTACTTC. Protein: CASKRGGQETQYF.